Here is one TCR beta chain with its context. Only in-frame clones appear in the TCRdb table, and some are missing; sequencing was by immunoSEQ multiplex PCR. The sample lists roughly 30,000 clones, about 88% occurring once. CDR3 size: 16 residues. Germline CDR1 and CDR2: SGHRS and YFSETQ. The data are from a study of T cell changes during pregnancy in multiple sclerosis. This clonotype was sampled from a female donor with multiple sclerosis, enrolled in a pregnancy study. Sequencing used CD8+ T cells from peripheral blood mononuclear cells, obtained in the second trimester of pregnancy. This chain connects TRBV5-1 to TRBJ2-5; 8 nucleotides align to TRBD2. TRBJ2-7 explains the end of the DNA better; the J call may be wrong. The chain's CDR3 is CASSLDRGGVLDEQYF. CDR3 DNA sequence: TGCGCCAGCAGCTTGGACCGGGGGGGAGTCCTCGACGAGCAGTACTTC.